This T cell receptor (beta chain) was sequenced during a study of vaccination and CD4 T cells after COVID-19. Study in general: Six males and four females, two Hispanic, made up the convalescents.

Specified treatment: roughly 10-day PBMC culture with coronavirus spike peptide pools or control peptides (ViraFEST assay). Once obtained from cultured CD4+ T cells, the DNA was sequenced using the Oncomine TCR Beta short-read assay. TCRdb re-called the PCR reads through MiXCR, storing one row per CDR3 protein. The sample holds fewer than 15,000 distinct CDR3 sequences, roughly 50% seen once. About this clonotype itself: Antigen specificity is unknown.

The CDR3 is 15 residues long. Germline V gives CDR1 SGHTA, CDR2 FQGTGA. The ends were cut back, 3 bases at V and 0 bases at J, with 9 bases in the middle. V is TRBV7-3 and J is TRBJ1-3; possible D gene TRBD1, 5 bases. This sample comprised CD4+ T cells from blood, cultured in vitro, obtained before SARS-CoV-2 vaccination. The clonotype was recovered from a human donor who had recovered from COVID-19. CDR3 protein: CASSFSQASGNTIYF. The CDR3 DNA is TGTGCCAGCAGCTTCTCACAGGCCTCTGGAAACACCATATATTTT.